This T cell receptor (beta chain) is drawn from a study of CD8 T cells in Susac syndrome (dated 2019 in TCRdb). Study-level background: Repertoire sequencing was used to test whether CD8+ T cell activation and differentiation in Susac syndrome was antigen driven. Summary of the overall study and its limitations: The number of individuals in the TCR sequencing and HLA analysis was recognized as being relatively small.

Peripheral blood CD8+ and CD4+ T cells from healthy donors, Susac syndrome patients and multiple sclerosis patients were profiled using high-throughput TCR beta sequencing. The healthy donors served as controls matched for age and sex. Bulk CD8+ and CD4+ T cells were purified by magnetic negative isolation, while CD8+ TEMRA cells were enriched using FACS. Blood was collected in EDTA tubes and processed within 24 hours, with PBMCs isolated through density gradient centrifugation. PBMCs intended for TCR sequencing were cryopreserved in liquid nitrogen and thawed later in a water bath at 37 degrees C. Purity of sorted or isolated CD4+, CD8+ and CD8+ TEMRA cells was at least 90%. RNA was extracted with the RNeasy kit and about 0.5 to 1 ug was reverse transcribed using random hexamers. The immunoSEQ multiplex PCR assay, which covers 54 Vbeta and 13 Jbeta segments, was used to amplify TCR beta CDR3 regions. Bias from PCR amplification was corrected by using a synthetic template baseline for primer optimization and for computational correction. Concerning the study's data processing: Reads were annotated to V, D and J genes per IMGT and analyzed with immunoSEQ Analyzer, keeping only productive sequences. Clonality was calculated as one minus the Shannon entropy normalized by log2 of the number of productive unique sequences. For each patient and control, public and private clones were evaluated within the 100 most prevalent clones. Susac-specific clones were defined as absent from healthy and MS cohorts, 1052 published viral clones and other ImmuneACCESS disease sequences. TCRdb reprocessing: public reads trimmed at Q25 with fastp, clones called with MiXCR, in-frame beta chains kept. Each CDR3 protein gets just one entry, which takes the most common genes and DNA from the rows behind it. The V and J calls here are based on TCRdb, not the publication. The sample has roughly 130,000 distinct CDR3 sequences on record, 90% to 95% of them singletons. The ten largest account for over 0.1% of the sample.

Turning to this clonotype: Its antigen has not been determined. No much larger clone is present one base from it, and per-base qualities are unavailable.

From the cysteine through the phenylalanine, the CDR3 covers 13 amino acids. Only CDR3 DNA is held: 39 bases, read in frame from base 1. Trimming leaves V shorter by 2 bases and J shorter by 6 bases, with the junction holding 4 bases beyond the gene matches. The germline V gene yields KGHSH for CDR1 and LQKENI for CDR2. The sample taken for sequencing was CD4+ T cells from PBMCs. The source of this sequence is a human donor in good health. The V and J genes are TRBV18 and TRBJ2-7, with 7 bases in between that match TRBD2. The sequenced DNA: TGTGCCAGCTCACCAAGCGGGGTAGGCGAGCAGTACTTC. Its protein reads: CASSPSGVGEQYF. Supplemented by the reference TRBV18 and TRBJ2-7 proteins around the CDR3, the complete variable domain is NAGVMQNPRHLVRRRGQEARLRCSPMKGHSHVYWYRQLPEEGLKFMVYLQKENIIDESGMPKERFSAEFPKEGPSILRIQQVVRGDSAAYFCASSPSGVGEQYFGPGTRLTVT.